The T cell receptor (beta chain) under discussion was sequenced for a study of human T cells and chemical hapten exposure. Time point indicated: patch test 2, 6 weeks after DPC sensitization. Sample treatment: therapeutic diphenylcyclopropenone sensitization with weekly scalp DPC. It was from unfractionated whole blood that total RNA was extracted. Germline V CDR1 and CDR2: SQVTM, ANQGSEA. Trimming shortened V by 4 bases and J by 1 base, and 7 bases separated the two germline ends. This CDR3 contains 12 residues. Study outcomes and limitations: Expanded TCRs were compared with controls, and the expanded TCRs formed significantly more large CDR3 similarity clusters.

This clonotype was observed many times. Its matching antigen is unknown. Each cDNA molecule in the library carried unique molecular identifiers. Per the authors' pipeline: Across samples, TCR counts had a median of roughly 91,000 and ranged from roughly 20,000 to 690,600. MiXCR was run by TCRdb on the RACE reads, yielding one entry per CDR3 protein. These V and J calls originate from TCRdb's pipeline instead of the authors' own analysis. The table has some 70,000 distinct CDR3 sequences, 10% seen once. The chain combines TRBV29-1 with TRBJ1-1; D may be TRBD1 (5 bases). This clonotype was sampled from a woman aged 50 to 65 with alopecia areata. Some clones in this sample may be carry-over from other donors' samples. The sample was whole blood, taken in connection with sensitization to the hapten diphenylcyclopropenone (DPC). The DNA for the CDR3 is TGCAGCGTTGGTAGGGGGAACACTGAAGCTTTCTTT. Translating gives CSVGRGNTEAFF.